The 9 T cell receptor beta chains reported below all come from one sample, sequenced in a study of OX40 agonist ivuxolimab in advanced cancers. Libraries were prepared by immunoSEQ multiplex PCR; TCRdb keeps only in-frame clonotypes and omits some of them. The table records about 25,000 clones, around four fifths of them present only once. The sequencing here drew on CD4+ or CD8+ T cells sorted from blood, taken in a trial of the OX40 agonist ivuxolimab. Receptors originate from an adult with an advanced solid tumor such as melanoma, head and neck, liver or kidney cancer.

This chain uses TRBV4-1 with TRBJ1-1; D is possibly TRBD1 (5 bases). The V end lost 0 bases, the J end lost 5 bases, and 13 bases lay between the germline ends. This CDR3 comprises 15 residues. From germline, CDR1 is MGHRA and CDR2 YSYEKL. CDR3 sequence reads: CASSQDTGWGTEAFF. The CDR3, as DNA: TGCGCCAGCAGCCAAGATACCGGGTGGGGGACTGAAGCTTTCTTT.

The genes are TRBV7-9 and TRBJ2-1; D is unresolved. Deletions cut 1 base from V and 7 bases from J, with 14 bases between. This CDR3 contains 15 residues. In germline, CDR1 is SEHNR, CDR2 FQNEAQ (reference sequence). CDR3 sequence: CASSLGQAARNEQFF. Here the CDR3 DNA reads TGTGCCAGCAGCTTAGGGCAGGCAGCGAGAAATGAGCAGTTCTTC. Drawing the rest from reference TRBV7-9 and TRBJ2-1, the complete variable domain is DTGVSQNPRHKITKRGQNVTFRCDPISEHNRLYWYRQTLGQGPEFLTYFQNEAQLEKSRLLSDRFSAERPKGSFSTLEIQRTEQGDSAMYLCASSLGQAARNEQFFGPGTRLTVL.

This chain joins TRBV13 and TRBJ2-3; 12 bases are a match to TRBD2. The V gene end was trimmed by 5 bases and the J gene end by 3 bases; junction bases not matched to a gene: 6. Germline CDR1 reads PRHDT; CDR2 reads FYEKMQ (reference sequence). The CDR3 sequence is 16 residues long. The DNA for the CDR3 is TGTGCCAGCAGCGCCGGACTAGCGGGGTGGACAGATACGCAGTATTTT. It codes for CASSAGLAGWTDTQYF.

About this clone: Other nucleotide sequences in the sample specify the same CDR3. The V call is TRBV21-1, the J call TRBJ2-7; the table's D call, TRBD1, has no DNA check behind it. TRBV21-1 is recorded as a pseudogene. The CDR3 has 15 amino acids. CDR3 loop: CASSSSGQGSYEQYF. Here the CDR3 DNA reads TGTGCTAGCAGCTCTTCGGGACAGGGGTCCTACGAGCAGTACTTC.

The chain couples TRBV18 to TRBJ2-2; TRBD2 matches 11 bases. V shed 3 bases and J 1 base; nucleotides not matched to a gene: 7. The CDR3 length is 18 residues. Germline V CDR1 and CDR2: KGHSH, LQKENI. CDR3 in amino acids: CASSPGTSGPKNTGELFF. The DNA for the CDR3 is TGTGCCAGCTCACCTGGGACTAGCGGACCGAAGAACACCGGGGAGCTGTTTTTT. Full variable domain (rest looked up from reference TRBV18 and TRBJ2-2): NAGVMQNPRHLVRRRGQEARLRCSPMKGHSHVYWYRQLPEEGLKFMVYLQKENIIDESGMPKERFSAEFPKEGPSILRIQQVVRGDSAAYFCASSPGTSGPKNTGELFFGEGSRLTVL.

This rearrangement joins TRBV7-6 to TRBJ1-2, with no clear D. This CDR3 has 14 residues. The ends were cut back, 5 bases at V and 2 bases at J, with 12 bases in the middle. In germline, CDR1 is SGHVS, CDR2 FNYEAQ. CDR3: CASSQRSGNYGYTF. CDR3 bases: TGTGCCAGCAGCCAAAGGTCCGGGAACTATGGCTACACCTTC.

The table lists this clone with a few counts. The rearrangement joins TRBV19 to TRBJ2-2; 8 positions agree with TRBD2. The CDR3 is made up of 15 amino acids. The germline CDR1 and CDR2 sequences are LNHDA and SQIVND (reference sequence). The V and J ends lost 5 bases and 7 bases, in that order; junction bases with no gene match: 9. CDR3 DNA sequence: TGTGCCAGTAGTGCCGAACAGCGGGGGCTCGGGGAGCTGTTTTTT. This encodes CASSAEQRGLGELFF.

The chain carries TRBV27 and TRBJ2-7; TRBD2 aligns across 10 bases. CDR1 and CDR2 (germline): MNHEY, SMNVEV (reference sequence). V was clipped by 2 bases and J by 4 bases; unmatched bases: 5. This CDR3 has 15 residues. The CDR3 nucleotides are TGTGCCAGCAGTTTACTCTCTAGCGGGAGTTACGAGCAGTACTTC. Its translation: CASSLLSSGSYEQYF.

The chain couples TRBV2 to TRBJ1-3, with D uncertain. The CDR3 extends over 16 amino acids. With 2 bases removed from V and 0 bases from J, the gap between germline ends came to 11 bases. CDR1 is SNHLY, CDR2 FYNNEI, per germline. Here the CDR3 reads CASSESVRISGNTIYF. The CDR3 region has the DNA TGTGCCAGCAGTGAATCGGTCAGAATCTCTGGAAACACCATATATTTT.